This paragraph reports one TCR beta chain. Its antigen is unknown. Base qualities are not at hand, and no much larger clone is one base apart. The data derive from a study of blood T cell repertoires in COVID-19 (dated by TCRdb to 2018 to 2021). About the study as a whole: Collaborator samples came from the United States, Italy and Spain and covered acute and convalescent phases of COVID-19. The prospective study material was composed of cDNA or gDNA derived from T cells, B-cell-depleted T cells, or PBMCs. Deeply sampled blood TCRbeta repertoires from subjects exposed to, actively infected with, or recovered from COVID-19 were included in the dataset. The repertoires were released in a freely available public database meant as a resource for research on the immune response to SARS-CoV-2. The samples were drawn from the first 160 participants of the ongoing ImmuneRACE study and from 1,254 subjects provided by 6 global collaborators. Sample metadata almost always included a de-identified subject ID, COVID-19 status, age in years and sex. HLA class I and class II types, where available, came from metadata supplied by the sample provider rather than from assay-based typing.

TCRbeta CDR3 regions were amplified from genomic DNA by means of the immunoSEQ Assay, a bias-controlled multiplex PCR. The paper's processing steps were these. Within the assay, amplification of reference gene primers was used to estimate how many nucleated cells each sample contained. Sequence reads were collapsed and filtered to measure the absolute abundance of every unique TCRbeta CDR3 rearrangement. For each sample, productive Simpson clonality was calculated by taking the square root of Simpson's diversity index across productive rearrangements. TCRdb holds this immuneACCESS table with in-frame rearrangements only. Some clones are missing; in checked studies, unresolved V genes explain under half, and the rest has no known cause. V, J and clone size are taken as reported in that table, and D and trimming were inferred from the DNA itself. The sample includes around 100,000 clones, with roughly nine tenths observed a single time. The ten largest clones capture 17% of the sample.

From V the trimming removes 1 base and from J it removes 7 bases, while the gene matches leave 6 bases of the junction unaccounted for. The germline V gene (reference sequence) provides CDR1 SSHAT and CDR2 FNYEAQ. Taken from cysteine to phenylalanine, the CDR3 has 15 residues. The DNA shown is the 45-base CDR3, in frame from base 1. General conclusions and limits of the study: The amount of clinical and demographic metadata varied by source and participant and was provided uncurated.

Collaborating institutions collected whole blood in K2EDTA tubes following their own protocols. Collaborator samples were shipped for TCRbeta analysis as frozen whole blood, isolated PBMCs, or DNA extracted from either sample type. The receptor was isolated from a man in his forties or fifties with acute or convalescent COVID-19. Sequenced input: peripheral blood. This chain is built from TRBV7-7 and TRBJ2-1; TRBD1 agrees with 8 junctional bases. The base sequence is TGTGCCAGCAGCTTAGATCCGACAGGGGCTAATGAGCAGTTCTTC. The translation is CASSLDPTGANEQFF.